The 32 T cell receptor beta chains below all came from one sample that was sequenced in a study of OX40 agonist ivuxolimab in advanced cancers. Libraries were prepared by immunoSEQ multiplex PCR; TCRdb keeps only in-frame clonotypes and omits some of them. The sample lists just over 45,000 clones, about 93% occurring once. Here the sequenced sample was CD4+ or CD8+ T cells sorted from blood, taken in a trial of the OX40 agonist ivuxolimab. The receptors were sampled from an adult with an advanced solid tumor such as melanoma, head and neck, liver or kidney cancer.

The chain carries TRBV5-8 and TRBJ2-7, with 12 bases identical to TRBD2. Germline V gene data show CDR1 as SGHTS and CDR2 as YDEGEE. Trimming cost V 3 bases and J 2 bases; bases outside gene matches: 6. The CDR3 spans 16 residues. This CDR3 is CASSSGTSGRTYEQYF. As DNA, the CDR3 is TGTGCCAGCAGCTCCGGGACTAGCGGGCGAACCTACGAGCAGTACTTC.

This chain joins TRBV13 and TRBJ2-4; D possibly uses TRBD1 or TRBD2 (7 bases each). The length of the CDR3 is 14 residues. Trimming removed 5 bases at V and 8 bases at J, with 16 bases between. Germline loops: CDR1 PRHDT, CDR2 FYEKMQ (reference sequence). The CDR3 here is CASSLREGADIQYF. The DNA of the CDR3 is TGTGCCAGCAGCCTCAGGGAGGGGGCAGACATTCAGTACTTC.

This chain links TRBV19 with TRBJ1-3, with no clear D. Germline values: CDR1 LNHDA, CDR2 SQIVND (reference sequence). Between the trimmed V and J ends, which lost 3 bases and 2 bases, there was a span of 14 bases. The length of the CDR3 is 16 residues. CDR3 nucleotide sequence: TGTGCCAGTAGTATGTTTTTTCGAGGACCTGGAAACACCATATATTTT. It is translated as CASSMFFRGPGNTIYF.

This sequence joins TRBV14 and TRBJ2-3; D uncertain. V gave up 2 bases and J gave up 2 bases, with 14 bases separating them. Germline CDR1 and CDR2: SGHDN and FVKESK. The CDR3 loop spans 16 amino acids. CDR3 loop: CASSQISRLHTDTQYF. The CDR3 region has the DNA TGTGCCAGCAGCCAAATTTCCCGACTCCACACAGATACGCAGTATTTT.

V and J are TRBV13 and TRBJ2-7; D is unresolved. V lost 7 bases to trimming and J lost 4 bases, with 14 bases between them. The germline gives CDR1 PRHDT, CDR2 FYEKMQ (reference sequence). The CDR3 contains 13 residues. The CDR3 sequence is CASNIGSAYEQYF. The CDR3 DNA reads as TGTGCCAGCAACATTGGATCCGCGTACGAGCAGTACTTC.

In its sample, this clone ranks as medium-sized. This chain connects TRBV7-3 to TRBJ2-7; D may be TRBD1 or TRBD2 (6 bases each). The CDR3 extends over 16 amino acids. Per germline, CDR1 SGHTA and CDR2 FQGTGA. Trimming took 4 bases from V and 2 from J, leaving 18 bases between them. The CDR3 here is CASSSRVGGLPYEQYF. The CDR3 DNA sequence: TGTGCCAGCAGCTCACGGGTAGGGGGGCTGCCCTACGAGCAGTACTTC.

The rearrangement uses TRBV4-3 and TRBJ1-2; D unresolved. This CDR3 is built from 15 residues. Trimming left V 2 bases short and J 4 bases short, with 14 bases between. Per the germline V gene, CDR1 is LGHNA and CDR2 is YSLEER. This chain's CDR3 is CASSQSAVTAYGYTF. Here the CDR3 DNA reads TGCGCCAGCAGCCAATCGGCGGTTACGGCCTATGGCTACACCTTC.

The gene calls are TRBV7-9 and TRBJ2-3; D remains unclear. Germline-derived CDR1 and CDR2 are SEHNR and FQNEAQ (reference sequence). V lost 5 bases to trimming and J lost 2 bases, with 5 bases between them. The CDR3 covers 12 residues. CDR3 region: CASSLLTDTQYF. The DNA for the CDR3 is TGTGCCAGCAGCCTACTCACAGATACGCAGTATTTT.

The rearrangement joins TRBV11-2 to TRBJ2-5, with D hard to call. The J call is uncertain, as TRBJ2-7 better fits the DNA end. This CDR3 has 10 residues. Germline CDR1 is SGHAT and CDR2 is FQNNGV. CDR3 DNA sequence: TGTGCCAGCAGCAATTACGAGCAGTACTTC. Translating it yields CASSNYEQYF.

This chain uses TRBV4-3 with TRBJ2-1; D ambiguous. Germline assignment: CDR1 LGHNA and CDR2 YSLEER. CDR3 size: 11 residues. V lost 4 bases and J 7 bases, leaving 5 bases between the germline ends. CDR3 in DNA: TGCGCCAGCAGCCGGCGAAATGAGCAGTTCTTC. Protein: CASSRRNEQFF.

The chain recombines TRBV5-6 with TRBJ1-4; D remains unclear. Germline loops: CDR1 SGHDT, CDR2 YYEEEE. The CDR3 is made up of 14 amino acids. V was trimmed by 0 bases and J by 0 bases, leaving 3 bases between them. The CDR3 is CASSLGATNEKLFF. CDR3 bases: TGTGCCAGCAGCTTGGGTGCAACTAATGAAAAACTGTTTTTT. Variable domain in full (rest from reference TRBV5-6 and TRBJ1-4): DAGVTQSPTHLIKTRGQQVTLRCSPKSGHDTVSWYQQALGQGPQFIFQYYEEEERQRGNFPDRFSGHQFPNYSSELNVNALLLGDSALYLCASSLGATNEKLFFGSGTQLSVL.

This sequence joins TRBV9 and TRBJ2-7; weak D call: TRBD2 (5 bases). Germline V CDR1 and CDR2: SGDLS, YYNGEE. V was trimmed by 0 bases and J by 3 bases, leaving 10 bases between them. The CDR3 runs to 14 residues. The CDR3: CASSVEASNYEQYF. The CDR3 coding sequence is TGTGCCAGCAGCGTAGAAGCTAGCAACTACGAGCAGTACTTC.

The gene calls are TRBV30 and TRBJ2-1; D not certain. Between the trimmed V and J ends, which lost 0 bases and 7 bases, there was a span of 10 bases. This CDR3 contains 13 residues. The germline V gene encodes CDR1 GTSNPN and CDR2 SVGIG (reference sequence). The CDR3 nucleotides read TGTGCCTGGAGTGTGCTCTCTCCAAATGAGCAGTTCTTC. Residues: CAWSVLSPNEQFF.

The CDR3 loop reads CASSVFGPTGGSAGNTIYF. Written as DNA, the CDR3 is TGTGCCAGCAGCGTATTTGGGCCAACAGGAGGGTCCGCGGGAAACACCATATATTTT. V is TRBV9 and J is TRBJ1-3; TRBD1 might be the D (5 bases). The CDR3 is 19 residues long. CDR1 and CDR2 from the germline V gene are SGDLS and YYNGEE. The V and J ends lost 1 base and 4 bases respectively, with 24 bases between them.

V is TRBV28 and J is TRBJ2-7, with D perhaps TRBD1 (6 bases). Germline loops: CDR1 MDHEN, CDR2 SYDVKM. Trimming removed 3 bases at V and 2 bases at J, with 11 bases between. This CDR3 contains 14 residues. The CDR3: CASSFRTAAYEQYF. As DNA, the CDR3 is TGTGCCAGCAGTTTTCGGACAGCCGCCTACGAGCAGTACTTC.

The CDR3 here is CASSFTRTGEQYF. The CDR3 DNA reads as TGTGCCAGCAGCTTTACGAGGACGGGCGAGCAGTACTTC. The chain joins TRBV27 to TRBJ2-7, with D hard to call. This CDR3 contains 13 residues. The V gene lost 6 bases and the J gene lost 6 bases, with 15 bases spanning the gap. Germline assignment: CDR1 MNHEY and CDR2 SMNVEV (reference sequence).

The chain uses TRBV27 and TRBJ2-7, with D possibly TRBD1 on 5 matching bases. This CDR3 comprises 16 residues. Germline CDR1 is MNHEY and CDR2 is SMNVEV (reference sequence). The V end lost 0 bases, the J end lost 0 bases, and 12 bases lay between the germline ends. CDR3 DNA sequence: TGTGCCAGCAGTTTATCGTGGCAGGGAATCTCCTACGAGCAGTACTTC. Its protein product is CASSLSWQGISYEQYF.

The V gene is TRBV4-2, the J gene TRBJ2-3; 8 bases are a match to TRBD2. The trim removed 0 bases at V and 2 bases at J, leaving 13 bases unmatched. In germline, CDR1 is LGHNA, CDR2 YNFKEQ. The CDR3 runs 19 residues. The CDR3 bases are TGTGCCAGCAGCCAAGATCCTAGATCGGGAGGGCCGGTCACAGATACGCAGTATTTT. Translated: CASSQDPRSGGPVTDTQYF.

The rearrangement uses TRBV9 and TRBJ1-2; D is possibly TRBD1 (6 bases). From germline, CDR1 is SGDLS and CDR2 YYNGEE. This CDR3 contains 16 residues. V dropped 0 bases and J dropped 4 bases, with 16 bases sitting between them. The CDR3 bases are TGTGCCAGCAGCGTAGTCGAGTGGGCAGGGGTCTATGGCTACACCTTC. It codes for CASSVVEWAGVYGYTF.

The chain combines TRBV13 with TRBJ2-1, with D perhaps matching TRBD1 or TRBD2 (5 bases each). This CDR3 is built from 14 residues. Trimming took 0 bases from V and 8 from J, leaving 11 bases between them. Germline assignment: CDR1 PRHDT and CDR2 FYEKMQ (reference sequence). The DNA for the CDR3 is TGTGCCAGCAGCTTAGGCCGGGGCTGGGATGAGCAGTTCTTC. Translation: CASSLGRGWDEQFF.

This chain joins TRBV6-1 and TRBJ2-7, with 13 bases lining up with TRBD2. V shed 3 bases and J 5 bases; nucleotides not matched to a gene: 7. The CDR3 is made up of 16 amino acids. The V gene's germline CDR1 is MNHNS and CDR2 SASEGT. Here the CDR3 DNA reads TGTGCCAGCAGTGAGACTACCGGGACTAGCGGGAACGAGCAGTACTTC. It codes for CASSETTGTSGNEQYF.

The chain links TRBV11-2 to TRBJ2-1; maybe TRBD2 (5 bases). There are 17 residues in the CDR3. Germline V gives CDR1 SGHAT, CDR2 FQNNGV. V lost 1 base to trimming and J lost 0 bases, with 13 bases between them. CDR3 sequence (DNA): TGTGCCAGCAGCTTAGTTCCAGCGGTGAGCTCCTACAATGAGCAGTTCTTC. This encodes CASSLVPAVSSYNEQFF.

The chain employs TRBV11-3 and TRBJ2-7, with D perhaps assigned TRBD1 or TRBD2 (5 bases each). V lost 1 base and J 7 bases, leaving 20 bases between the germline ends. The CDR3 length is 16 residues. The germline V gene has CDR1 SGHNT and CDR2 YENEEA. In DNA, the CDR3 is TGTGCCAGCAGCTTAGCCCCAGGGTCCCTATCGGGGGAGCAGTACTTC. Amino acid sequence: CASSLAPGSLSGEQYF. The full variable domain, its missing parts supplied by reference TRBV11-3 and TRBJ2-7, is EAGVVQSPRYKIIEKKQPVAFWCNPISGHNTLYWYLQNLGQGPELLIRYENEEAVDDSQLPKDRFSAERLKGVDSTLKIQPAELGDSAVYLCASSLAPGSLSGEQYFGPGTRLTVT.

The genes are TRBV7-9 and TRBJ2-7; the D call may be TRBD1 or TRBD2 (5 bases each). V was pared by 4 bases and J by 0 bases, with 13 bases between. Per the germline V gene, CDR1 is SEHNR and CDR2 is FQNEAQ (reference sequence). The CDR3 runs to 15 residues. The DNA for the CDR3 is TGTGCCAGCAGCTACCGGGACGGCCGCTCCTACGAGCAGTACTTC. It encodes CASSYRDGRSYEQYF.

The chain combines TRBV9 with TRBJ2-7; TRBD1 matches at 7 bases. Trimming cost V 0 bases and J 5 bases; bases outside gene matches: 8. Germline CDR1 reads SGDLS; CDR2 reads YYNGEE. CDR3 length equals 15 residues. The DNA of the CDR3 is TGTGCCAGCAGCGTAGACGCGACAGGGTTCGACGAGCAGTACTTC. As protein: CASSVDATGFDEQYF.

V gene TRBV7-2 combines with J gene TRBJ2-7; possibly TRBD2 for D (5 bases). Germline loops: CDR1 SGHTA, CDR2 FQGNSA. CDR3 size: 15 residues. Trimming stripped 4 bases from V and 2 bases from J, with 15 bases between. The CDR3 protein is CASSSLRAAAYEQYF. DNA of the CDR3: TGTGCCAGCAGCTCGCTGAGAGCGGCAGCCTACGAGCAGTACTTC.

The rearrangement uses TRBV18 and TRBJ1-2; no firm D call. The CDR3 extends over 14 amino acids. Germline V gene data show CDR1 as KGHSH and CDR2 as LQKENI. The V gene lost 7 bases and the J gene lost 2 bases, with 14 bases spanning the gap. The CDR3 bases are TGTGCCAGCTACACGGTGACGCAAAACTATGGCTACACCTTC. Protein product: CASYTVTQNYGYTF.

The rearrangement links TRBV13 to TRBJ2-7, with TRBD2 identical over 12 bases. The germline gives CDR1 PRHDT, CDR2 FYEKMQ (reference sequence). The CDR3 runs 15 residues. J gave up 6 bases and V 4 bases, and 7 bases lay outside the gene matches. The CDR3 DNA is TGTGCCAGCAGCTCGACTAGCGGGAGTGGCTTCGAGCAGTACTTC. This translates into CASSSTSGSGFEQYF.

The chain links TRBV5-6 to TRBJ2-7; 8 bases align to TRBD2. Germline V gene data show CDR1 as SGHDT and CDR2 as YYEEEE. J lost 3 bases, V lost 4 bases, and 9 bases had no gene match. CDR3 size: 15 residues. The CDR3: CASSQGLVNFYEQYF. The DNA of the CDR3 is TGTGCCAGCAGCCAGGGACTAGTAAACTTCTACGAGCAGTACTTC.

This chain connects TRBV4-3 to TRBJ2-6, with TRBD1 matching 9 bases. The CDR3 runs 16 residues. CDR1 and CDR2 from the germline V gene are LGHNA and YSLEER. V lost 3 bases, J lost 0 bases, and 0 bases stayed unmatched. Written as DNA, the CDR3 is TGCGCCAGCAGCCAGACAGGGGGCTCTGGGGCCAACGTCCTGACTTTC. As protein: CASSQTGGSGANVLTF.

The chain couples TRBV28 to TRBJ2-1; 8 bases are shared with TRBD1. The CDR3 is 15 amino acids. Germline V lookup: CDR1 MDHEN, CDR2 SYDVKM. Trimming took 7 bases from V and 5 from J; bases not matched to a gene: 10. The CDR3 reads CASIQGAVGNNEQFF. In DNA form, the CDR3 reads TGTGCCAGCATCCAGGGGGCGGTAGGAAACAATGAGCAGTTCTTC.

The sample holds one count of this clone. At one of its ends the junction is not consistent with the germline gene, which may arise from a read error. The chain employs TRBV13 and TRBJ2-1; D is undetermined. Germline lookup yields CDR1 PRHDT and CDR2 FYEKMQ (reference sequence). The CDR3 runs to 13 residues. CDR3 amino acids: CASTLMLGNEQFF. CDR3 coding DNA: TGTGCCAGCACCTTAATGTTGGGGAATGAGCAGTTCTTC.